This passage covers 24 T cell receptor beta chains from one sample sequenced in a study of blood T cells in healthy people across ages. With a J-beta primer mix and a sample-barcoded 5' primer, a second PCR ran about 7 to 11 cycles. TCRdb ran MiXCR on the 5' RACE reads and lists one entry per CDR3 protein. Of about 1 million distinct CDR3 sequences listed, roughly 45% are singletons. The sequenced material came from blood. The receptors come from a woman in her sixties or seventies in good health.

The gene calls are TRBV5-1 and TRBJ2-3; 9 bases map to TRBD1. The length of the CDR3 is 15 residues. V shed 9 bases and J 14 bases; nucleotides not matched to a gene: 22. Germline V gene data show CDR1 as SGHRS and CDR2 as YFSETQ. Here the CDR3 DNA reads TGCGCCACCAGGGAAGGGACAGGGATAATACGAGCTATGTATTTT. It translates to CATREGTGIIRAMYF.

In this sample, this clonotype turned up a few times. The chain combines TRBV3-1 with TRBJ2-5; D gene unclear. V was pared by 6 bases and J by 3 bases, with 8 bases between. Germline CDR1 is LGHDT and CDR2 is YNNKEL (reference sequence). CDR3 length: 12 amino acids. The CDR3 DNA is TGTGCCAGCAGACGGGCAGAAGAGACCCAGTACTTC. Protein product: CASRRAEETQYF.

This clonotype was detected only a few times. The CDR3 sequence is CASSWGTSGSFEQYF. CDR3 nucleotide sequence: TGCGCCAGCAGCTGGGGGACTAGCGGGAGCTTCGAGCAGTACTTC. The chain is built from TRBV5-1 and TRBJ2-7; 14 positions agree with TRBD2. The germline V gene has CDR1 SGHRS and CDR2 YFSETQ. The length of the CDR3 is 15 residues. Trimming at V came to 3 bases and at J to 6 bases, leaving 5 bases not matched to a gene.

The rearrangement uses TRBV20-1 and TRBJ2-5, with D perhaps TRBD2 (5 bases). Germline V CDR1 and CDR2: DFQATT, SNEGSKA (reference sequence). This CDR3 has 15 residues. CDR3 protein: CSAHPVSGGHNEQYF. The CDR3 DNA is TGCAGCGCCCATCCCGTATCCGGAGGCCACAATGAGCAGTACTTC.

This CDR3 reads CASSQEQDSNQPQHF. The DNA of the CDR3 is TGTGCCAGCAGCCAAGAGCAGGACTCCAATCAGCCCCAGCATTTT. This rearrangement joins TRBV4-2 to TRBJ1-5; D gene unclear. This CDR3 region has 15 residues. Trimming cost V 0 bases and J 3 bases, with 9 bases left between them. Germline-derived CDR1 and CDR2 are LGHNA and YNFKEQ.

This clonotype was detected only a few times. The rearrangement uses TRBV29-1 and TRBJ2-1, with a possible D match to TRBD1 (7 bases). This CDR3 comprises 14 residues. Germline lookup yields CDR1 SQVTM and CDR2 ANQGSEA. Trimming removed 6 bases at V and 0 bases at J, with 12 bases between. The CDR3 nucleotides are TGCAGCGTATGGGGGGACAGCTCCTACAATGAGCAGTTCTTC. This codes for CSVWGDSSYNEQFF.

This clonotype has a handful of counts. The rearrangement uses TRBV11-2 and TRBJ2-3; TRBD2 agrees at 10 bases. V was clipped by 3 bases and J by 5 bases; unmatched bases: 8. The CDR3 spans 16 residues. CDR1 is SGHAT, CDR2 FQNNGV, per germline. In nucleotides, the CDR3 is TGTGCCAGCAGCTTCAAATTGTCTAGCGGGAGAGATACGCAGTATTTT. This sequence encodes CASSFKLSSGRDTQYF.

This chain uses TRBV12-3 or TRBV12-4 with TRBJ2-5; 13 nucleotides line up with TRBD2. Trimming removed 8 bases from V and 0 bases from J; junction bases left unmatched: 6. The CDR3 consists of 16 residues. The CDR3 protein is CASGPGTSGNQETQYF. DNA for the CDR3: TGTGCCAGCGGACCAGGGACTAGCGGGAACCAAGAGACCCAGTACTTC.

This chain uses TRBV5-1 with TRBJ2-5; D might be TRBD1 (6 bases). From germline, CDR1 is SGHRS and CDR2 YFSETQ. The CDR3 loop spans 15 amino acids. V dropped 5 bases and J dropped 2 bases, with 16 bases sitting between them. CDR3 in DNA: TGCGCCAGCAGTGCGAGGGGACACGAACAAGAGACCCAGTACTTC. Translating it yields CASSARGHEQETQYF.

V usage is TRBV2 and J usage is TRBJ2-7; 10 nucleotides align to TRBD2. Germline CDR1 is SNHLY and CDR2 is FYNNEI. The CDR3 consists of 16 residues. V lost 0 bases, J lost 2 bases, and 4 bases stayed unmatched. CDR3 residues: CASSEAPSGGPYEQYF. CDR3 DNA: TGTGCCAGCAGTGAAGCGCCTAGCGGGGGACCCTACGAGCAGTACTTC.

The chain links TRBV4-1 to TRBJ2-5; D unresolved. The V gene's germline CDR1 is MGHRA and CDR2 YSYEKL. CDR3 length equals 13 residues. Trimming left V 1 base short and J 4 bases short, with 7 bases between. The CDR3 sequence: CASSQVSLETQYF. The CDR3 coding sequence is TGCGCCAGCAGCCAAGTTTCCCTAGAGACCCAGTACTTC.

Worth noting for this clonotype: This may be a read error, as it is one base from a much larger clone. The chain has TRBV7-8 and TRBJ2-1; D possibly corresponds to TRBD2 (6 bases). The DNA end lines up better with TRBJ2-7; the J call may be wrong. CDR1 SGHVS and CDR2 FQNEAQ come from the germline V gene. The CDR3 extends over 16 amino acids. The CDR3 loop is CASSPRERAVPNEQYF. CDR3 bases: TGTGCCAGCAGCCCTCGAGAGCGGGCGGTTCCCAATGAGCAGTACTTC.

The gene calls are TRBV5-1 and TRBJ2-7, with TRBD2 matching over 11 bases. CDR1 SGHRS and CDR2 YFSETQ come from the germline V gene. The trim removed 0 bases at V and 7 bases at J, leaving 9 bases unmatched. The CDR3 is 16 amino acids. The CDR3: CASSLGGLADYNEQYF. CDR3 bases: TGCGCCAGCAGCTTGGGGGGACTAGCGGACTACAATGAGCAGTACTTC.

The rearrangement uses TRBV6-1 and TRBJ2-5; D gene ambiguous. This CDR3 is 14 amino acids long. CDR1 and CDR2 from the germline V gene are MNHNS and SASEGT. The germline V and J ends were trimmed by 6 bases and 5 bases, with 16 bases remaining between them. CDR3 loop: CASSQDVLRETQYF. Here the CDR3 DNA reads TGTGCCAGCAGCCAGGACGTCCTCAGGGAGACCCAGTACTTC.

The chain has TRBV20-1 and TRBJ2-3, with TRBD2 identical over 14 bases. The CDR3 spans 15 residues. J lost 6 bases, V lost 5 bases, and 7 bases had no gene match. Germline V gene data show CDR1 as DFQATT and CDR2 as SNEGSKA (reference sequence). DNA for the CDR3: TGCAGTGCTGAAGGGACTAGCGGGAGACTGGATACGCAGTATTTT. Protein product: CSAEGTSGRLDTQYF.

The rearrangement links TRBV21-1 to TRBJ2-3; the DNA was not used to check the table's D call, TRBD1. TRBV21-1 is annotated as a pseudogene. This CDR3 region has 17 residues. The DNA for the CDR3 is TGTGCCAGCAGCGATCACCAGGACAGGGAAGGAACAGATACGCAGTATTTT. Its protein product is CASSDHQDREGTDTQYF.

The V and J genes are TRBV14 and TRBJ2-1, with D uncertain. Germline CDR1 reads SGHDN; CDR2 reads FVKESK. Trimming pared 0 bases from V and 0 bases from J, leaving 24 bases between. This CDR3 has 21 amino acids. As DNA, the CDR3 is TGTGCCAGCAGCCAAGACCCTTCTAGTTCCCCCCGCCCCCTCTCCTACAATGAGCAGTTCTTC. Translated: CASSQDPSSSPRPLSYNEQFF.

The sample holds many counts of this clonotype. J is TRBJ1-2 and V is TRBV28; no definite D call. The CDR3 sequence is 13 residues long. Germline CDR1 is MDHEN and CDR2 is SYDVKM. Trimming left V 5 bases short and J 2 bases short, with 9 bases between. The CDR3 DNA reads TGTGCCAGCAGTGGGGTATCGAACTATGGCTACACCTTC. Amino acid sequence: CASSGVSNYGYTF.

V gene TRBV4-3 combines with J gene TRBJ2-6; D remains unclear. V lost 0 bases, J lost 1 base, and 7 bases lay in between. The CDR3 has 16 amino acids. Germline CDR1 is LGHNA and CDR2 is YSLEER. The CDR3 loop is CASSQDLGSGANVLTF. The CDR3 DNA reads as TGCGCCAGCAGCCAAGATTTGGGGTCTGGGGCCAACGTCCTGACTTTC.

This clonotype has only a few counts. The chain uses TRBV5-1 and TRBJ2-3; TRBD2 matches 11 bases. Trimming took 5 bases from V and 7 from J; bases not matched to a gene: 9. CDR3 length equals 15 residues. Per the germline V gene, CDR1 is SGHRS and CDR2 is YFSETQ. The CDR3 region has the DNA TGCGCCAGCAGTCCCACTAGCGGGAGTTCATATACGCAGTATTTT. Protein product: CASSPTSGSSYTQYF.

This clonotype came up many times. The chain links TRBV4-2 to TRBJ2-5; D remains ambiguous. V shed 0 bases and J shed 1 base, with 6 bases lying between them. This CDR3 comprises 14 residues. CDR1 is LGHNA and CDR2 is YNFKEQ in the germline V gene. The CDR3 coding sequence is TGTGCCAGCAGCCAAGAAGGGCCCCAAGAGACCCAGTACTTC. Protein product: CASSQEGPQETQYF.

As for this clonotype: One junction end disagrees with the germline gene, perhaps due to a read error. V is TRBV30 and J is TRBJ2-1; weak D call: TRBD2 (6 bases). Germline V CDR1 and CDR2: GTSNPN, SVGIG (reference sequence). The CDR3 is 15 residues long. The CDR3 region is CAWSTGTRRGNERFF. The CDR3 DNA is TGTGCCTGGAGTACCGGGACTCGACGAGGAAATGAGCGGTTCTTC.

As regards this clonotype: A much larger clone differs from this one at a single base, so this may be a read error. The CDR3 here is CSVLLAGDLGEQFF. As DNA, the CDR3 is TGCAGCGTCCTGTTAGCGGGAGATCTGGGTGAGCAGTTCTTC. The gene calls are TRBV29-1 and TRBJ2-1, with TRBD2 identical over 9 bases. Losses at the gene ends were 6 bases for V and 9 bases for J; bases not matched to a gene: 12. This CDR3 is built from 14 residues. The germline V gene has CDR1 SQVTM and CDR2 ANQGSEA.

V gene TRBV21-1 combines with J gene TRBJ2-7; the table's D gene call, TRBD2, was not cross checked with the DNA. TRBV21-1 is recorded as a pseudogene. This CDR3 contains 14 residues. This CDR3 reads CASSKRPSTYEQYF. For the CDR3, the DNA is TGTGCCAGCAGCAAAAGGCCCTCTACCTACGAGCAGTACTTC.